A single count supports the clone carrying this T cell receptor beta chain. Antigen unknown. This sample is drawn from a study of cytomegalovirus exposure and HLA in healthy donors. Study outcomes and limitations: Only CMV serostatus was available as immune exposure information. The study recorded some 160 TCR beta chains that were cytomegalovirus-associated. CMV antigen specificity of a few CMV-associated chains was confirmed in vitro.

The PCR employed 60 Vbeta primers together with 13 Jbeta primers. Measured with immunoSEQ multiplex PCR; TCRdb has only the in-frame clones, and not every one. This sample has about 79,000 clones, with less than 80% found just once. Sequenced material: PBMCs. The source of this sequence is a woman aged 45 to 65 in good health and CMV-seropositive.

Written as DNA, the CDR3 is TGTGCCAGTAGTATGGCGGGACGGAAACACACCGGGGAGCTGTTTTTT. This sequence encodes CASSMAGRKHTGELFF. The J gene is TRBJ2-2, the V gene TRBV19; possibly TRBD2 for D (6 bases). The V and J ends lost 3 bases and 3 bases respectively, with 14 bases between them. The CDR3 sequence is 16 residues long. Germline V gene data show CDR1 as LNHDA and CDR2 as SQIVND (reference sequence).